This T cell receptor (beta chain) was identified during a study of blood T cell repertoires in COVID-19. TCRdb keeps only in-frame clones here, not all; method: immunoSEQ multiplex PCR. The sample includes fewer than 120,000 clones, about four fifths of them seen just once. About this clone itself: Other DNA sequences in this specimen translate into the identical CDR3.

V was clipped by 4 bases and J by 2 bases, with 5 bases between them. The CDR3 is 12 residues long. CDR1 and CDR2 from the germline V gene are MDHEN and SYDVKM. Sequenced input: peripheral blood. This receptor was obtained from an older woman with acute or convalescent COVID-19. This chain uses TRBV28 with TRBJ2-5; D gene unclear. CDR3 amino acids: CASSSLQETQYF. The CDR3 DNA follows: TGTGCCAGCAGTTCGTTACAAGAGACCCAGTACTTC.